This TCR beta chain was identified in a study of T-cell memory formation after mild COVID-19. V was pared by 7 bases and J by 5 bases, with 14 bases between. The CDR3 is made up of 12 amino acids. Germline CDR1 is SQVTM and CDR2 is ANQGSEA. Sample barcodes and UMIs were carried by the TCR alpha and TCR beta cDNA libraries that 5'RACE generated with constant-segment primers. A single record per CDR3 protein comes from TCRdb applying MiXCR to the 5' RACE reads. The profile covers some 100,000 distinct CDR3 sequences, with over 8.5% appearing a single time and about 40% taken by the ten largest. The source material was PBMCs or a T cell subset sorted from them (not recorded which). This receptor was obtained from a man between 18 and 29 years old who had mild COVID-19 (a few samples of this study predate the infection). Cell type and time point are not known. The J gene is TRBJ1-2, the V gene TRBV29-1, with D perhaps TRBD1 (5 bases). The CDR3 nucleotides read TGCAGCGCCGTGACAGTCACATATGGCTACACCTTC. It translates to CSAVTVTYGYTF.